These 2 T cell receptor beta chains were all obtained from the same sample, sequenced in a study of T-cell memory formation after mild COVID-19. TCRdb processed the 5' RACE reads anew with MiXCR; each CDR3 protein has one entry. The sample carries around 250,000 distinct CDR3 sequences, under 20% recorded once. The sample comprised PBMCs or a T cell subset sorted from them (not recorded which). These receptors were obtained from a man aged 18 to 29 who had mild COVID-19 (a few samples of this study predate the infection). Cell type and time point are not known.

A word on this clonotype: The junction departs from germline at one end; a sequencing error may be responsible. The CDR3 sequence: CASSAWDGHSPLHF. Written as DNA, the CDR3 is TGTGCCAGCAGCGCTTGGGACGGGCATTCCCCCCTCCACTTT. V usage is TRBV7-9 and J usage is TRBJ1-6, with D perhaps TRBD1 (5 bases). The CDR3 extends over 14 amino acids. The germline V gene encodes CDR1 SEHNR and CDR2 FQNEAQ (reference sequence).

The V call is TRBV7-9, the J call TRBJ2-3; possibly TRBD1 or TRBD2 for D (5 bases each). Per the germline V gene, CDR1 is SEHNR and CDR2 is FQNEAQ (reference sequence). CDR3 size: 14 residues. Trimming removed 4 bases at V and 0 bases at J, with 8 bases between. CDR3 residues: CASSWDLSTDTQYF. DNA for the CDR3: TGTGCCAGCAGCTGGGACCTAAGCACAGATACGCAGTATTTT.